The T cell receptor (beta chain) described here comes from a study of T cell changes during pregnancy in multiple sclerosis (dated by TCRdb to about 2019). Study-wide context: The study examined how the T cell repertoire changed over the course of pregnancy in women with multiple sclerosis.

With respect to this clone: It has no known antigen specificity. No clone much larger than this one lies a single base away; base qualities are absent.

Via the germline V gene, CDR1 is SGHAT and CDR2 FQNNGV. Trimming takes 5 bases off V and 0 bases off J; junction bases not matched to a gene: 6. From its cysteine to its phenylalanine, the CDR3 spans 15 amino acids. This entry keeps only the CDR3 DNA: 45 bases, framed from base 1. Library generation was performed with the immunoSEQ multiplex PCR assay. TCRdb took over this immuneACCESS table, retaining in-frame rearrangements with V and J assigned. Such tables are incomplete; in checked studies, under half of the missing clones stem from an unresolved V gene, and the remainder is unexplained. In all, the sample holds around 35,000 clones, and roughly nine tenths of those were seen once. About 12% of the sample comes from the top ten.

This specimen consisted of CD8+ T cells from peripheral blood mononuclear cells, obtained in the first trimester of pregnancy. This sequence originates from a female donor with multiple sclerosis, enrolled in a pregnancy study. Recombination joined TRBV11-2 with TRBJ1-1; TRBD1 agrees with 7 junctional bases. The DNA reads as follows: TGTGCCAGCAGCCCTCAAAGGGGGCTGAACACTGAAGCTTTCTTT. Its translation reads: CASSPQRGLNTEAFF.